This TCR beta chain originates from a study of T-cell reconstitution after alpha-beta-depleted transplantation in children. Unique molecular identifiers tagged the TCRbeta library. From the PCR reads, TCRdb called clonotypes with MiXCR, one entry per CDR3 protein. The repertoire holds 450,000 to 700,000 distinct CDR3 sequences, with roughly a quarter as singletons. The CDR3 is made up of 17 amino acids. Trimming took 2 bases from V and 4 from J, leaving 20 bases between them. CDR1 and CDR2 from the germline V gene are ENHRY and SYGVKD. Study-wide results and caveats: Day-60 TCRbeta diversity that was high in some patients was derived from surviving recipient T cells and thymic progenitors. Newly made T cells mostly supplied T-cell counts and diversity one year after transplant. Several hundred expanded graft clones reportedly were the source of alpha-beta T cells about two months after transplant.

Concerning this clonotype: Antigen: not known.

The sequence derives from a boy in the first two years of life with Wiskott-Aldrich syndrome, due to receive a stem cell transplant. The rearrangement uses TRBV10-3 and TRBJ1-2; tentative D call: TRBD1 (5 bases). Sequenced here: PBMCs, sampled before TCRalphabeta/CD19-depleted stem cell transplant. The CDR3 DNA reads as TGTGCCATCAGTGAGAAGCAACAGGCGGATCCGCGCTATGGCTACACCTTC. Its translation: CAISEKQQADPRYGYTF.